The rows below give T cell receptor beta chains drawn from one sample of a study of immune cell composition in non-small cell lung cancer. TCRdb's table, derived via immunoSEQ multiplex PCR, lists solely in-frame clones and lacks some. The sample carries fewer than 2,000 clones, around 83% recorded once. The sequencing input was non-adjacent lung tissue. The receptors originated from a human donor with non-small cell lung cancer. Each CDR3 is given with its conserved first and last residue. The D gene is left open where the match is weak. For some rows the clone size is stated as once, few or many, or as a class when expanded; others skip it.

D gene	clone size	V gene	J gene	CDR3 DNA	CDR3 protein
TRBD2	-	TRBV5-6	TRBJ2-7	TGTGCCAGCTCCCCGGGGGGACTGGCCTACGAGCAGTACTTC	CASSPGGLAYEQYF
TRBD1	-	TRBV6-5	TRBJ1-4	TGTGCCAGCAGTCGGACAGGACTCAATGAAAAACTGTTTTTT	CASSRTGLNEKLFF
-	-	TRBV5-4	TRBJ1-4	TGTGCCAGTACAACAGGGACTAATGAAAAACTGTTTTTT	CASTTGTNEKLFF
-	-	TRBV30	TRBJ2-4	TGTGCCTGGAGTGTACCCGGGTCCAAAAACATTCAGTACTTC	CAWSVPGSKNIQYF
-	-	TRBV6-1	TRBJ2-1	TGTGCCAGCAGAGAGCGGCTTAGCTCCTACAATGAGCAGTTCTTC	CASRERLSSYNEQFF
TRBD2	few	TRBV6-6	TRBJ2-7	TGTGCCAGCATTCCCGGGACTAGCGGCTCCTACGAGCAGTACTTC	CASIPGTSGSYEQYF
-	-	TRBV7-5	TRBJ1-5	TGTGTCAGAAGCCCCCCGGGACAGTATAGCAATCAGCCCCAGCATTTT	CVRSPPGQYSNQPQHF
TRBD1	-	TRBV19	TRBJ2-7	TGTGCCAGTAGTGCTCGGGTATCGGGACAGATCTACGAGCAGTACTTC	CASSARVSGQIYEQYF
TRBD2	-	TRBV7-2	TRBJ2-3	TGTGCCAGCAGCTTCCCCGGGAGGGCCGAATACACAGATACGCAGTATTTT	CASSFPGRAEYTDTQYF
TRBD2	-	TRBV10-3	TRBJ2-7	TGTGCCATCAGCCCGGGACTAGCGGGAGAAAGGCAGTACTTC	CAISPGLAGERQYF
-	-	TRBV2	TRBJ1-4	TGTGCCAGCAAGGGGGTCAGTCCGAATGAAAAACTGTTTTTT	CASKGVSPNEKLFF
-	once	TRBV11-2	TRBJ1-1	TGTGCCAGCAGCCAGAGAATGGAGCGAGGTGAAGCTTTCTTT	CASSQRMERGEAFF
-	-	TRBV2	TRBJ1-2	TGTGCCAGCAGTGAAGCGACCGGCGGTAGCTATGGCTACACCTTC	CASSEATGGSYGYTF
TRBD1	-	TRBV7-9	TRBJ2-1	TGTGCCAGCAGCTTAATTCACCGGGACAGTCAGTTCTTC	CASSLIHRDSQFF
-	few	TRBV6-1	TRBJ1-3	TGTGCCAGCAGTGGACAGATGGGCGGAAACACCATATATTTT	CASSGQMGGNTIYF
TRBD2	-	TRBV9	TRBJ2-1	TGTGCCAGCAGCGTAGCCGGGAGGCCCCGGGAGCAGTTCTTC	CASSVAGRPREQFF
-	-	TRBV4-2	TRBJ2-7	TGTGCCAGCAGCCGGGACACCTACGAGCAGTACTTC	CASSRDTYEQYF
-	once	TRBV11-2	TRBJ2-3	TGTGCCAGCAGCCTCCAGGCCACAAATACGCAGTATTTT	CASSLQATNTQYF
-	-	TRBV28	TRBJ1-3	TGTGCCAGCAGTTCAGTACCGGGAAGACCTTCTGGAAACACCATATATTTT	CASSSVPGRPSGNTIYF